These T cell receptor beta chains were read from a single sample in a study of early T cells in non-severe SARS-CoV-2 infection. TCRdb reanalysed the 5' RACE reads using MiXCR and keeps one entry per CDR3 protein. The table includes 75,000 to 100,000 distinct CDR3 sequences, 14% to 15% detected once. Sequencing was carried out using whole blood. The receptors were gathered from an adult who was a healthcare worker with PCR-confirmed SARS-CoV-2 infection or an uninfected control (not recorded which). Each CDR3 is given with its conserved first and last residue. The D gene is left open where the match is weak. The size entry is marked missing in some rows and otherwise reads once, few, many or a size class.

clone size: -; J gene: TRBJ2-5; D gene: -; V gene: TRBV15; CDR3 DNA: TGTGCCACCAGCAGAGCCCCGAAGGGAGGAGAAGAGACCCAGTACTTC; CDR3 protein: CATSRAPKGGEETQYF
clone size: many; J gene: TRBJ1-5; D gene: -; V gene: TRBV6-1; CDR3 DNA: TGTGCCAGCAGTCGACTTCTTCAGCCCCAGCATTTT; CDR3 protein: CASSRLLQPQHF
clone size: -; J gene: TRBJ1-2; D gene: -; V gene: TRBV9; CDR3 DNA: TGTGCCAGCAGCGAAGATGGGGATTCCGGCTACACCTTC; CDR3 protein: CASSEDGDSGYTF
clone size: many; J gene: TRBJ2-1; D gene: -; V gene: TRBV2; CDR3 DNA: TGTGCCAGCAACGGCCCCTTTGACAATGAGCAGTTCTTC; CDR3 protein: CASNGPFDNEQFF
clone size: -; J gene: TRBJ2-1; D gene: -; V gene: TRBV7-3; CDR3 DNA: TGTGCCAGCAGCCTGCCGACCGACAATGAGCAGTTCTTC; CDR3 protein: CASSLPTDNEQFF
clone size: -; J gene: TRBJ2-1; D gene: -; V gene: TRBV18; CDR3 DNA: TGTGCCAGCTCCCCAGCTGGCAGACACAATGAGCAGTTCTTC; CDR3 protein: CASSPAGRHNEQFF
clone size: many; J gene: TRBJ2-1; D gene: -; V gene: TRBV7-2; CDR3 DNA: TGTGCCAGCAGCTTGTCCGGGGGCGAAGGGAATGAGCAGTTCTTC; CDR3 protein: CASSLSGGEGNEQFF
clone size: many; J gene: TRBJ1-5; D gene: -; V gene: TRBV25-1; CDR3 DNA: TGTGCCAGCAGCGACACAGGGAATCAGCCCCAGCATTTT; CDR3 protein: CASSDTGNQPQHF
clone size: -; J gene: TRBJ1-6; D gene: -; V gene: TRBV7-8; CDR3 DNA: TGTGCCAGCAGCTTAGTACCTGACCATGGGGGTTCACCCCTCCACTTT; CDR3 protein: CASSLVPDHGGSPLHF
clone size: -; J gene: TRBJ2-3; D gene: -; V gene: TRBV11-2; CDR3 DNA: TGTGCCAGCAGCTTAGATCAAGTTGTGGGGGCGCAGTATTTT; CDR3 protein: CASSLDQVVGAQYF
clone size: few; J gene: TRBJ2-5; D gene: TRBD1; V gene: TRBV6-2/TRBV6-3; CDR3 DNA: TGTGCCAGCAGTTACACCCCCTCCACAGGACAGGTCCAAGAGACCCAGTACTTC; CDR3 protein: CASSYTPSTGQVQETQYF
clone size: -; J gene: TRBJ2-1; D gene: -; V gene: TRBV6-6; CDR3 DNA: TGTGCCACCGCTAGCAGGGATTACAATGAGCAGTTCTTC; CDR3 protein: CATASRDYNEQFF
clone size: -; J gene: TRBJ2-7; D gene: -; V gene: TRBV10-3; CDR3 DNA: TGTGCCATCGGGGGGGCAGGGATTTACGAGCAGTACTTC; CDR3 protein: CAIGGAGIYEQYF
clone size: many; J gene: TRBJ2-1; D gene: -; V gene: TRBV28; CDR3 DNA: TGTGCCAGCTTGGCCGTTAGCGCATACGGCAATGAGCAGTTCTTC; CDR3 protein: CASLAVSAYGNEQFF
clone size: few; J gene: TRBJ1-1; D gene: -; V gene: TRBV6-1; CDR3 DNA: TGTGCCAGCAGTGAAGCGGGGAACACTGAAGCTTTCTTT; CDR3 protein: CASSEAGNTEAFF
clone size: few; J gene: TRBJ2-7; D gene: -; V gene: TRBV6-1; CDR3 DNA: TGTGCCAGCAGTAAGACAGGTCTGTCCTACGAGCAGTACTTC; CDR3 protein: CASSKTGLSYEQYF
clone size: -; J gene: TRBJ1-6; D gene: -; V gene: TRBV11-2; CDR3 DNA: TGTGCCAGCAGCTTAAGAGGTACACCCCTCCACTTT; CDR3 protein: CASSLRGTPLHF
clone size: few; J gene: TRBJ2-7; D gene: -; V gene: TRBV19; CDR3 DNA: TGTGCCAGTAGTATTCTTGGGGGAGCCGAGCAGTACTTC; CDR3 protein: CASSILGGAEQYF
clone size: few; J gene: TRBJ2-7; D gene: -; V gene: TRBV6-1; CDR3 DNA: TGTGCCAGTTCTATGAGCTCCTACGAGCAGTACTTC; CDR3 protein: CASSMSSYEQYF
clone size: few; J gene: TRBJ2-2; D gene: TRBD2; V gene: TRBV5-5; CDR3 DNA: TGTGCCAGCAGCGGCCAACTCTGGGGAGGGACCGGGGAGCTGTTTTTT; CDR3 protein: CASSGQLWGGTGELFF
clone size: -; J gene: TRBJ2-7; D gene: -; V gene: TRBV5-5; CDR3 DNA: TGTGCCAGCTGGGCACGGGACGGGCTGCAGTACTTC; CDR3 protein: CASWARDGLQYF
clone size: medium-sized; J gene: TRBJ2-1; D gene: -; V gene: TRBV27; CDR3 DNA: TGTGCCAGCAGTCGGGGGACCACCAGAATTATGGAGCAGTTCTTC; CDR3 protein: CASSRGTTRIMEQFF
clone size: few; J gene: TRBJ2-6; D gene: -; V gene: TRBV15; CDR3 DNA: TGTGCCACCAGCCCCCGAAGGGACTCTGGGGCCAACGTCCTGACTTTC; CDR3 protein: CATSPRRDSGANVLTF
clone size: few; J gene: TRBJ2-7; D gene: TRBD1; V gene: TRBV29-1; CDR3 DNA: TGCAGCGCCTTGGACAGGGGGCAGGGGGAGCAGTACTTC; CDR3 protein: CSALDRGQGEQYF
clone size: -; J gene: TRBJ2-1; D gene: -; V gene: TRBV18; CDR3 DNA: TGTGCCAGCTCACCACCCGGGACTTCCTACAATGAGCAGTTCTTC; CDR3 protein: CASSPPGTSYNEQFF
clone size: many; J gene: TRBJ2-7; D gene: -; V gene: TRBV11-2; CDR3 DNA: TGTGCCAGCAGCTCCGCCTTCTACGAGCAGTACTTC; CDR3 protein: CASSSAFYEQYF
clone size: -; J gene: TRBJ2-2; D gene: TRBD2; V gene: TRBV28; CDR3 DNA: TGTGCCACCACAAGCGGGAGGGCGGCCGGGGAGCTGTTTTTT; CDR3 protein: CATTSGRAAGELFF
clone size: -; J gene: TRBJ2-3; D gene: -; V gene: TRBV28; CDR3 DNA: TGTGCCAGCAGTCCGATGGTTACGCAGTATTTT; CDR3 protein: CASSPMVTQYF
clone size: many; J gene: TRBJ2-3; D gene: -; V gene: TRBV6-2/TRBV6-3; CDR3 DNA: TGTGCCAGCGGGACTCCGCCGGGTACGCAGTATTTT; CDR3 protein: CASGTPPGTQYF
clone size: -; J gene: TRBJ1-1; D gene: -; V gene: TRBV29-1; CDR3 DNA: TGCAGCGTTGAAGGGCCAACTGAAGCTTTCTTT; CDR3 protein: CSVEGPTEAFF
clone size: -; J gene: TRBJ2-7; D gene: -; V gene: TRBV29-1; CDR3 DNA: TGCAGCGTTAGGGGGGGGACCTCCTACGAGCAGTACTTC; CDR3 protein: CSVRGGTSYEQYF
clone size: few; J gene: TRBJ2-3; D gene: -; V gene: TRBV20-1; CDR3 DNA: TGCAGTGCTACCCATCCCGGGACACTCGTTGGGGATACGCAGTATTTT; CDR3 protein: CSATHPGTLVGDTQYF
clone size: many; J gene: TRBJ1-5; D gene: -; V gene: TRBV20-1; CDR3 DNA: TGCAGTGCTGGCAGGTTAAGCAATCAGCCCCAGCATTTT; CDR3 protein: CSAGRLSNQPQHF
clone size: -; J gene: TRBJ2-7; D gene: TRBD1; V gene: TRBV4-1; CDR3 DNA: TGCGCCAGCAGCCAAGAGACAGGGTCAGACGAGCAGTACTTC; CDR3 protein: CASSQETGSDEQYF
clone size: few; J gene: TRBJ2-7; D gene: -; V gene: TRBV7-9; CDR3 DNA: TGTGCCAGCAGCTTACGCACCGGGATAAGGGACGAGCAGTACTTC; CDR3 protein: CASSLRTGIRDEQYF
clone size: -; J gene: TRBJ1-1; D gene: -; V gene: TRBV6-2/TRBV6-3; CDR3 DNA: TGTGCCAGCAGTCGGACGGGGAACACTGAAGCTTTCTTT; CDR3 protein: CASSRTGNTEAFF
clone size: few; J gene: TRBJ1-5; D gene: -; V gene: TRBV10-3; CDR3 DNA: TGTGCCATCGGGGGTGATCGCAATCAGCCCCAGCATTTT; CDR3 protein: CAIGGDRNQPQHF
clone size: -; J gene: TRBJ1-1; D gene: -; V gene: TRBV6-2/TRBV6-3; CDR3 DNA: TGTGCCAGCAGTTACCACGCGGAGGGGGCTTTCTTT; CDR3 protein: CASSYHAEGAFF
clone size: few; J gene: TRBJ2-1; D gene: -; V gene: TRBV6-6; CDR3 DNA: TGTGCCAGCAGTTACTCGGTCTCCCAATCACGGGGTGAGCAGTTCTTC; CDR3 protein: CASSYSVSQSRGEQFF
clone size: -; J gene: TRBJ2-4; D gene: -; V gene: TRBV20-1; CDR3 DNA: TGCAGTGCGGGGGGACGTGGCATTCAGTACTTC; CDR3 protein: CSAGGRGIQYF
clone size: -; J gene: TRBJ2-1; D gene: -; V gene: TRBV11-3; CDR3 DNA: TGTGCCAGCAGCTTGGATGGCCCATACAATGAGCAGTTCTTC; CDR3 protein: CASSLDGPYNEQFF
clone size: once; J gene: TRBJ2-1; D gene: -; V gene: TRBV7-3; CDR3 DNA: TGTGCCAGCAGCCCGTCGTCGGGCAACAATGAGCAGTTCTTC; CDR3 protein: CASSPSSGNNEQFF
clone size: -; J gene: TRBJ1-1; D gene: -; V gene: TRBV11-2; CDR3 DNA: TGTGCCAGCAGCTTAGGCACGAACACTGAAGCTTTCTTT; CDR3 protein: CASSLGTNTEAFF
clone size: few; J gene: TRBJ1-4; D gene: TRBD1; V gene: TRBV12-3/TRBV12-4; CDR3 DNA: TGTGCCAGCAGTTTGGGACGGGACAGGGGGCGCGGGAATGAAAAACTGTTTTTT; CDR3 protein: CASSLGRDRGRGNEKLFF
clone size: -; J gene: TRBJ2-1; D gene: -; V gene: TRBV20-1; CDR3 DNA: TGCAGTGCTAGAGATCGAACGGGATACAATGAGCAGTTCTTC; CDR3 protein: CSARDRTGYNEQFF
clone size: many; J gene: TRBJ2-7; D gene: -; V gene: TRBV4-3; CDR3 DNA: TGCGCCAGCAGCCAAGATCTAACGGCCTCCGAGCAGTACTTC; CDR3 protein: CASSQDLTASEQYF
clone size: many; J gene: TRBJ2-1; D gene: -; V gene: TRBV28; CDR3 DNA: TGTGCCAGCAGTCAGGAAAAGCAGTTCTTC; CDR3 protein: CASSQEKQFF
clone size: -; J gene: TRBJ2-7; D gene: -; V gene: TRBV28; CDR3 DNA: TGTGCCAGCAGTTTTCGGGGTGCTAACAGGGAGCAGTACTTC; CDR3 protein: CASSFRGANREQYF
clone size: many; J gene: TRBJ2-1; D gene: -; V gene: TRBV6-2/TRBV6-3; CDR3 DNA: TGTGCCAGCAGTTATGTAGAGGGAGCCTACAATGAGCAGTTCTTC; CDR3 protein: CASSYVEGAYNEQFF
clone size: many; J gene: TRBJ2-7; D gene: -; V gene: TRBV5-4; CDR3 DNA: TGTGCCAGCAGAGAAAGTGAACAGGCTGGGCAGTACTTC; CDR3 protein: CASRESEQAGQYF
clone size: many; J gene: TRBJ2-1; D gene: -; V gene: TRBV5-4; CDR3 DNA: TGTGCCAGCAGCTTGGGAGGGAGCTCCTACAATGAGCAGTTCTTC; CDR3 protein: CASSLGGSSYNEQFF
clone size: few; J gene: TRBJ2-1; D gene: TRBD2; V gene: TRBV28; CDR3 DNA: TGTGCCAGCAGGCTAGGAGGGAGGGCCCCCGGCGAGCAGTTCTTC; CDR3 protein: CASRLGGRAPGEQFF
clone size: -; J gene: TRBJ2-7; D gene: -; V gene: TRBV6-5; CDR3 DNA: TGTGCCAGCAGTGCGGAGGGTGGCTCCTACGAGCAGTACTTC; CDR3 protein: CASSAEGGSYEQYF
clone size: -; J gene: TRBJ2-2; D gene: -; V gene: TRBV6-5; CDR3 DNA: TGTGCCAGCAGCGCCACCGGGGAGCTGTTTTTT; CDR3 protein: CASSATGELFF